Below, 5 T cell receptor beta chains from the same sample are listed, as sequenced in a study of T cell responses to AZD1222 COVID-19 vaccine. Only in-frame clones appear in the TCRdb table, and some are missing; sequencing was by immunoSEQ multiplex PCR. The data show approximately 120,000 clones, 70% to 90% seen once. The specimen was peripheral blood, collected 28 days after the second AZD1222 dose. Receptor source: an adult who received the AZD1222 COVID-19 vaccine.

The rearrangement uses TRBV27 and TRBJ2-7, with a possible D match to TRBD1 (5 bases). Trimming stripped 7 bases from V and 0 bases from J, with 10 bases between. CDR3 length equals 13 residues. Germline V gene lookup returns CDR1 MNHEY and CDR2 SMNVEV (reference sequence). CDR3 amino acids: CASTRGSSYEQYF. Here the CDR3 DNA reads TGTGCCAGCACTAGGGGAAGCTCCTACGAGCAGTACTTC.

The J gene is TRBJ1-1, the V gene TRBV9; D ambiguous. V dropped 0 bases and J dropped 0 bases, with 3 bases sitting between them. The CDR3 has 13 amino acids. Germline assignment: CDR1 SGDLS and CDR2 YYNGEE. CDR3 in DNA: TGTGCCAGCAGCGTAGAAGTGAACACTGAAGCTTTCTTT. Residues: CASSVEVNTEAFF.

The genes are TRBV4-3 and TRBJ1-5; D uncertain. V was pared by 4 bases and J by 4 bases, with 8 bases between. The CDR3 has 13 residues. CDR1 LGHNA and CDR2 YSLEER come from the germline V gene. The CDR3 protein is CASSPQYNQPQHF. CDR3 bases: TGCGCCAGCAGCCCCCAATATAATCAGCCCCAGCATTTT.

The CDR3 loop reads CASSYSKRRAYEQFF. For the CDR3, the DNA is TGTGCCAGCAGTTACTCGAAGCGCAGGGCGTATGAGCAGTTCTTC. The V call is TRBV6-5, the J call TRBJ2-1; TRBD1 might be the D (5 bases). Germline assignment: CDR1 MNHEY and CDR2 SVGAGI. Trimming stripped 0 bases from V and 8 bases from J, with 14 bases between. The CDR3 is 15 amino acids.

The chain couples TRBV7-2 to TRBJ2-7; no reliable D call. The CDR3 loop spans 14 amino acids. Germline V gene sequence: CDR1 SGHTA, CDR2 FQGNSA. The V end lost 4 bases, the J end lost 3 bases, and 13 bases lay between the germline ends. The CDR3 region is CASSSAGPGYEQYF. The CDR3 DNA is TGTGCCAGCAGCTCCGCCGGGCCGGGCTACGAGCAGTACTTC.